Each of the 17 T cell receptor beta chains below was sequenced from the same sample in a study of T-cell memory formation after mild COVID-19. Each CDR3 protein gets one entry after TCRdb re-called the 5' RACE reads with MiXCR. The sample shows 80,000 to 130,000 distinct CDR3 sequences, 11% of them seen only once. The specimen was PBMCs or a T cell subset sorted from them (not recorded which). Receptors originate from a man aged 18 to 30 who had mild COVID-19 (a few samples of this study predate the infection). Cell type and time point are not known.

Note on this clonotype: One junction end disagrees with the germline gene, perhaps due to a read error. This chain connects TRBV20-1 to TRBJ2-7; D remains unclear. This CDR3 has 13 residues. CDR1 and CDR2 (germline): DFQATT, SNEGSKA (reference sequence). CDR3 sequence reads: CSDRVPDTYEQYF. In DNA form, the CDR3 reads TGCAGTGATAGAGTCCCCGACACCTACGAGCAGTACTTC.

This clonotype was found a few times. This rearrangement joins TRBV15 to TRBJ2-5; weak D call: TRBD1 (5 bases). This CDR3 has 17 residues. CDR1 is LNHNV and CDR2 is YYDKDF in the germline V gene (reference sequence). V was cut by 0 bases and J by 5 bases, with 19 bases left in between. CDR3 residues: CATSRDRAGPEAETQYF. As DNA, the CDR3 is TGTGCCACCAGCAGAGATCGAGCAGGGCCTGAGGCGGAGACCCAGTACTTC.

This clonotype showed up just a few times. The rearrangement links TRBV6-2 or TRBV6-3 to TRBJ2-7; D may match TRBD1 or TRBD2 (5 bases each). Germline V gives CDR1 MNHEY, CDR2 SVGEGT. The germline V and J ends were trimmed by 2 bases and 6 bases, with 5 bases remaining between them. CDR3 length equals 11 residues. The CDR3 region has the DNA TGTGCCAGCAGTTACGGGGGCGAGCAGTACGTC. Its translation is CASSYGGEQYV.

This clonotype was detected many times. The V call is TRBV4-1, the J call TRBJ2-7; no reliable D call. Between the trimmed V and J ends, which lost 4 bases and 7 bases, there was a span of 11 bases. The CDR3 is 12 residues long. Per the germline V gene, CDR1 is MGHRA and CDR2 is YSYEKL. DNA for the CDR3: TGCGCCAGCAGCCCCTTGGGTGGTGAGCAGTACTTC. It yields the protein CASSPLGGEQYF.

A remark on this clonotype: At one boundary the junction diverges from the germline segment, which might be a read error. The V call is TRBV29-1, the J call TRBJ1-4; D gene unclear. The CDR3 is made up of 14 amino acids. Germline values: CDR1 SQVTM, CDR2 ANQGSEA. The CDR3 sequence: CSVEGWRSGKTLIF. The CDR3 region has the DNA TGCAGCGTTGAAGGGTGGCGGAGTGGGAAAACTTTAATTTTT.

This clonotype was counted a few times. The chain couples TRBV23-1 to TRBJ2-7; D might be TRBD1 or TRBD2, each matching 5 bases. Being an ORF, TRBV23-1 has a function that is uncertain. The CDR3 totals 13 residues. V shed 4 bases and J shed 9 bases, with 16 bases lying between them. CDR3 region: CASSPLEGQGQYV. The CDR3 bases are TGCGCCAGCAGTCCCCTCGAGGGCCAGGGGCAGTACGTC.

The CDR3 DNA reads TGTGCCAGCACCGGAGGTTCATTAGATACGCAGTATTTT. It specifies CASTGGSLDTQYF. The rearrangement uses TRBV6-5 and TRBJ2-3, with D tentatively TRBD2 (5 bases). Germline CDR1 and CDR2: MNHEY and SVGAGI. The CDR3 totals 13 residues. V lost 7 bases to trimming and J lost 5 bases, with 13 bases between them.

V gene TRBV7-9 combines with J gene TRBJ2-7, with TRBD2 matching 8 bases. The J segment lost 2 bases and the V segment lost 1 base, leaving 19 bases of the junction unmatched. CDR3 length equals 20 residues. CDR1 and CDR2 from the germline V gene are SEHNR and FQNEAQ (reference sequence). CDR3 sequence (DNA): TGTGCCAGCAGCTTAGAAGACCCTGTAGCGGGGAGCATGTTTACCTACGAGCAGTACTTC. It codes for CASSLEDPVAGSMFTYEQYF.

At least ten counts were recorded for this clonotype. V and J are TRBV4-1 and TRBJ2-3, with D hard to call. V gave up 0 bases and J gave up 1 base, with 8 bases separating them. This CDR3 has 15 residues. Germline V CDR1 and CDR2: MGHRA, YSYEKL. CDR3 DNA sequence: TGCGCCAGCAGCCAAGAAGGCCAGGGCACAGATACGCAGTATTTT. It translates to CASSQEGQGTDTQYF.

The sample holds a few counts of this clonotype. V is TRBV2 and J is TRBJ1-3; D uncertain. V was pared by 3 bases and J by 4 bases, with 7 bases between. CDR3 length: 13 residues. Germline CDR1 is SNHLY and CDR2 is FYNNEI. The CDR3 sequence: CASSDYRGNTIYF. The CDR3 nucleotides are TGTGCCAGCAGTGACTACCGAGGAAACACCATATATTTT.

The genes are TRBV7-2 and TRBJ2-5; D is uncertain. Looked up from germline, CDR1 is SGHTA and CDR2 is FQGNSA. This CDR3 region has 16 residues. Trimming removed 2 bases at V and 1 base at J, with 14 bases between. The CDR3, as DNA: TGTGCCAGCAGCTTATTCTTGCGTTACCCCCAAGAGACCCAGTACTTC. Residues: CASSLFLRYPQETQYF.

In its sample, this clonotype was seen many times. J is TRBJ2-5 and V is TRBV10-3, with D unclear. The V end was cut by 8 bases, the J end by 5 bases, with 9 bases between. Germline V gives CDR1 ENHRY, CDR2 SYGVKD. This CDR3 has 11 amino acids. Here the CDR3 reads CAIGVGETQYF. In DNA, the CDR3 is TGTGCCATCGGGGTTGGGGAGACCCAGTACTTC.

This clonotype has a handful of counts. Here the CDR3 reads CSARDSGGLYYEQYF. For the CDR3, the DNA is TGCAGTGCTAGAGATTCGGGGGGGTTATACTACGAGCAGTACTTC. The rearrangement joins TRBV20-1 to TRBJ2-7; 8 bases map to TRBD2. The germline V gene has CDR1 DFQATT and CDR2 SNEGSKA (reference sequence). The CDR3 totals 15 residues. V lost 0 bases, J lost 3 bases, and 7 bases stayed unmatched.

This clonotype was observed once. The chain recombines TRBV5-6 with TRBJ1-5; possible D gene TRBD1, 5 bases. The CDR3 has 14 amino acids. Germline lookup yields CDR1 SGHDT and CDR2 YYEEEE. Deletions cut 2 bases from V and 4 bases from J, with 10 bases between. Here the CDR3 reads CASSFGSGNQPQHF. Here the CDR3 DNA reads TGTGCCAGCAGCTTCGGATCAGGGAATCAGCCCCAGCATTTT. Using reference TRBV5-6 and TRBJ1-5 for the parts outside the CDR3, the full variable domain is DAGVTQSPTHLIKTRGQQVTLRCSPKSGHDTVSWYQQALGQGPQFIFQYYEEEERQRGNFPDRFSGHQFPNYSSELNVNALLLGDSALYLCASSFGSGNQPQHFGDGTRLSIL.

This chain links TRBV7-2 with TRBJ2-2, with 14 positions matching TRBD2. The junction had 6 bases not matched to a gene; V was cut back by 6 bases and J by 3 bases. The CDR3 totals 17 residues. Germline V gives CDR1 SGHTA, CDR2 FQGNSA. CDR3 in DNA: TGTGCCAGCAGTGGGACTAGCGGGGGAGCCTACACCGGGGAGCTGTTTTTT. As protein: CASSGTSGGAYTGELFF.

This chain joins TRBV12-3 or TRBV12-4 and TRBJ1-3, with TRBD1 identical over 10 bases. Trimming took 6 bases from V and 2 from J; bases not matched to a gene: 7. The CDR3 loop spans 16 amino acids. CDR3 bases: TGTGCCAGCAGGGAGTCCGGGACAGGGGCTGGAAACACCATATATTTT. It is translated as CASRESGTGAGNTIYF.

This clonotype has a handful of counts. The gene calls are TRBV27 and TRBJ2-1; 11 bases match TRBD1. CDR3 length equals 16 residues. Looked up from germline, CDR1 is MNHEY and CDR2 is SMNVEV (reference sequence). After removal of 2 bases from V and 7 bases from J, the junction contained 7 bases not matched to a gene. The DNA for the CDR3 is TGTGCCAGCAGTTTAACCCGGACAGGGGGCGGGAATGAGCAGTTCTTC. As protein: CASSLTRTGGGNEQFF.